Listed below are T cell receptor beta chains from one sample, sequenced in a study of cytomegalovirus exposure and HLA in healthy donors. Sequencing used immunoSEQ multiplex PCR; TCRdb keeps in-frame clones, though not all of them. This sample has 90,000 to 100,000 clones, with 55% to 75% found just once. Source material: PBMCs. All receptors come from a man aged 45-60 years in good health and CMV-seronegative. CDR3s include the opening cysteine and the closing phenylalanine or tryptophan. The order of the fields is D gene, clone size, V gene, J gene, CDR3 DNA, CDR3 protein. The D gene is left open where the match is weak. Expanded clones get a size class; other rows say once, few or many, or leave the size out.

TRBD1,.,TRBV10-3,TRBJ2-7,TGTGCCATCAGACTAACGGACAGGGGGGACGAGCAGTACTTC,CAIRLTDRGDEQYF
.,.,TRBV13,TRBJ1-2,TGTGCCAGCAGCTCTATGACAGGTGGTTGGGGCTACACCTTC,CASSSMTGGWGYTF
.,.,TRBV10-3,TRBJ2-3,TGTGCCATCACTAACCAATTCTCTAGGACAGATACGCAGTATTTT,CAITNQFSRTDTQYF
.,.,TRBV28,TRBJ1-5,TGTGCCAGCAACCTTGGAGGGGTCGGAGACCAGCCCCAGCATTTT,CASNLGGVGDQPQHF
TRBD1,.,TRBV7-2,TRBJ1-2,TGTGCCAGCAGCCCGGACCCGGGACAGGGTCGAGGCTACACCTTC,CASSPDPGQGRGYTF
.,few,TRBV7-6,TRBJ1-4,TGTGCCAGCAGCCCTATCTGGAGGGGCAGAGTCAATGAAAAACTGTTTTTT,CASSPIWRGRVNEKLFF
.,.,TRBV18,TRBJ2-7,TGTGCCAGCTCACCTCTATCTATCGGGGAATGGGGCGAGCAGTACTTC,CASSPLSIGEWGEQYF
.,.,TRBV2,TRBJ2-1,TGTGCCAGCAGTCGGGACAAAGTGAATGAGCAGTTCTTC,CASSRDKVNEQFF
TRBD1,.,TRBV6-5,TRBJ2-7,TGTGCCAGCAGGGGACAGGGGGTGTACGAGCAGTACTTC,CASRGQGVYEQYF
.,.,TRBV21-1,TRBJ1-5,TGTGCCAGCAGCAAAATCCCCCCCCGACTTGAGGGCAATCAGCCCCAGCATTTT,CASSKIPPRLEGNQPQHF
TRBD1,.,TRBV2,TRBJ1-5,TGTGCCAGCAGTCCCGAGACAGGGTTACGGGATCAGCCCCAGCATTTT,CASSPETGLRDQPQHF
TRBD1,.,TRBV2,TRBJ1-5,TGTGCCAGCAGGGGGACAGGTTCCGGTCAGCCCCAGCATTTT,CASRGTGSGQPQHF
TRBD2,.,TRBV5-1,TRBJ2-3,TGCGCCAGCAGCCAGGGACTAGCGGGAGGGCCTACAGATACGCAGTATTTT,CASSQGLAGGPTDTQYF
TRBD1,.,TRBV7-3,TRBJ1-2,TGCGCCAGCAGCCCGGGGACAGGGTATGGCTACACCTTC,CASSPGTGYGYTF
TRBD2,.,TRBV5-1,TRBJ2-7,TGCGCCAGCAGCTTGGGCCTTCTAGCGGGCGGGTACGAGCAGTACTTC,CASSLGLLAGGYEQYF
.,medium-sized,TRBV5-1,TRBJ1-3,TGCGCCAGCAGTCCCCTCTCGGGAGGAAACACCATATATTTT,CASSPLSGGNTIYF
.,medium-sized,TRBV5-4,TRBJ1-1,TGTGCCAGCAGCCCGACAGGAATTGAAGCTTTCTTT,CASSPTGIEAFF
TRBD1,.,TRBV2,TRBJ2-1,TGTGCCAGCAGGAGAGACAGGGGGCTTAACAATGAGCAGTTCTTC,CASRRDRGLNNEQFF
TRBD2,.,TRBV2,TRBJ2-5,TGTGCCAGCAGTGATGTTCGGCTAGCGGGAGTCTGGGAGACCCAGTACTTC,CASSDVRLAGVWETQYF
TRBD2,.,TRBV6-6,TRBJ2-3,TGTGCCAGCAGCGAAATAGCGGGAGAAGAAGATACGCAGTATTTT,CASSEIAGEEDTQYF
TRBD1,few,TRBV18,TRBJ1-6,TGTGCCAGCTCACCGGGACAGGATTCACCCCTCCACTTT,CASSPGQDSPLHF
.,few,TRBV19,TRBJ2-3,TGTGCCAGTAGTATCCCCGAGGGCGGCACAGATACGCAGTATTTT,CASSIPEGGTDTQYF
.,once,TRBV4-1,TRBJ1-2,TGCGCCAGCAGCCAAGCAGGGCTCGGCTATGGCTACACCTTC,CASSQAGLGYGYTF
.,.,TRBV5-1,TRBJ1-3,TGCGCCAGCAGCTTGGCCGGGACACTGGCTGGAAACACCATATATTTT,CASSLAGTLAGNTIYF
.,few,TRBV7-2,TRBJ2-7,TGTGCCAGCAGCTCCCAGTTCAGGGCCTACGAGCAGTACTTC,CASSSQFRAYEQYF
.,.,TRBV5-6,TRBJ2-7,TGTGCCAGCAGTTTATTGACAGTAAGTCCCTACGAGCAGTACTTC,CASSLLTVSPYEQYF
.,.,TRBV2,TRBJ2-7,TGTGCCAGCAGTGAAAGGCCGGGAGTTCCCTACGAGCAGTACTTC,CASSERPGVPYEQYF
.,few,TRBV4-3,TRBJ1-1,TGCGCCAGCAGCCAAGAACGGGAGACTGAAGCTTTCTTT,CASSQERETEAFF
TRBD2,.,TRBV13,TRBJ2-7,TGTGCCAGCAGCTTAAGGCTAGCGGGAGGTGGCGAGCAGTACTTC,CASSLRLAGGGEQYF
TRBD1,few,TRBV19,TRBJ1-2,TGTGCCAGTAGTATTGGGCGACCAGGGGGTGCCTATGGCTACACCTTC,CASSIGRPGGAYGYTF
TRBD1,once,TRBV15,TRBJ1-2,TGTGCCACCAGCAGGGGCGTCGGGACAGCGAACTATGGCTACACCTTC,CATSRGVGTANYGYTF
.,few,TRBV28,TRBJ1-2,TGTGCCAGCCGTGACGGGAACTATGGCTACACCTTC,CASRDGNYGYTF
.,.,TRBV11-3,TRBJ2-7,TGTGCCAGCAGCCCGGGTGGATCGACGAGCTACGAGCAGTACTTC,CASSPGGSTSYEQYF
TRBD2,.,TRBV7-8,TRBJ2-1,TGTGCCAGCAGCTTAGGACTAGCGGGGAGCAGTACCTACAATGAGCAGTTCTTC,CASSLGLAGSSTYNEQFF
.,.,TRBV23-1,TRBJ1-4,TGCGCCAGCAGCCCAGCCCAGGGCGGGGGAACTAATGAAAAACTGTTTTTT,CASSPAQGGGTNEKLFF
.,.,TRBV7-9,TRBJ1-6,TGTTCCAGCAGGCCTCAGGATTCACCCCTCCACTTT,CSSRPQDSPLHF
.,once,TRBV7-2,TRBJ2-3,TGTGCCAGCAGCTTAGGGACTCACACAGATACGCAGTATTTT,CASSLGTHTDTQYF
.,once,TRBV7-9,TRBJ2-3,TGTGCCAGCAGCTTAGCGGGGCTTAGCACAGATACGCAGTATTTT,CASSLAGLSTDTQYF
.,.,TRBV2,TRBJ1-2,TGTGCCAGCAGTGCCGGCTATGGCTACACCTTC,CASSAGYGYTF
.,.,TRBV27,TRBJ2-2,TGTGCCAGCAGTTACGGGACAAACACCGGGGAGCTGTTTTTT,CASSYGTNTGELFF
.,few,TRBV19,TRBJ1-4,TGTGCCAGTACCCAGGGGCAGGGAAGGGAAAAACTGTTTTTT,CASTQGQGREKLFF
.,.,TRBV5-1,TRBJ2-1,TGCGCCAGCAGCCCGGTAGACGGGGGGACACCTAGCTCCTACAATGAGCAGTTCTTC,CASSPVDGGTPSSYNEQFF
TRBD1,.,TRBV18,TRBJ2-7,TGTGCCAGCTCAATTGGACAGGGTAATTCCTACGAGCAGTACTTC,CASSIGQGNSYEQYF
TRBD1,.,TRBV6-5,TRBJ2-3,TGTGCCAGCAGTTACATAGGACAGGGGGGACAAGCGCAGTATTTT,CASSYIGQGGQAQYF
TRBD1,.,TRBV10-3,TRBJ2-7,TGTGCCATCAGTGGGGGACAGAGCTACGAGCAGTACTTC,CAISGGQSYEQYF
.,.,TRBV28,TRBJ1-4,TGTGCCAGCAGCTTCACAGGGAGGGAAGAAAAACTGTTTTTT,CASSFTGREEKLFF
TRBD1,.,TRBV7-2,TRBJ1-1,TGTGCCAGCAGGCGGACAGGGTCCTACACTGAAGCTTTCTTT,CASRRTGSYTEAFF
TRBD1,few,TRBV4-3,TRBJ2-5,TGCGCCAGCAGCCACCGACAGGGTGGAGAGACCCAGTACTTC,CASSHRQGGETQYF